The clone carrying this T cell receptor beta chain was observed once. This entry belongs to a study of T cell responses to AZD1222 COVID-19 vaccine. Generated by immunoSEQ multiplex PCR, the TCRdb table keeps only in-frame clones and is missing some. Of 120,000 or so clones in the sample, around 92% were seen once. The CDR3 sequence is 13 residues long. Trimming cost V 6 bases and J 0 bases, with 8 bases left between them. Germline CDR1 reads SQVTM; CDR2 reads ANQGSEA. The receptor comes from an adult in good health. The V and J genes are TRBV29-1 and TRBJ1-4, with no clear D. Sequenced material: peripheral blood, taken on day 0 of AZD1222 vaccination. The CDR3 loop is CSVVITTNEKLFF. CDR3 nucleotides: TGCAGCGTAGTGATTACAACTAATGAAAAACTGTTTTTT.